Listed below are T cell receptor beta chains from one sample, sequenced in a study of T cells in localized non-small cell lung cancer. This table comes from immunoSEQ multiplex PCR, and its TCRdb copy is limited to in-frame clones, with some not included. The sample yields tens of thousands of clones, around four fifths seen once. This specimen consisted of peripheral blood, obtained before any cancer treatment. These receptors came from a female donor of 60 years or more with stage II squamous cell lung carcinoma. The CDR3 runs from the conserved cysteine through the conserved F or W. Fields, in order: CDR3 protein, CDR3 DNA, D gene, clone size, V gene, J gene. The D gene is left open where the match is weak. Clone size is shown for a subset of rows, as once, few, many or a class of expanded clone.

CASSLVPREQFF	TGTGCCAGCAGCTTAGTCCCGCGTGAGCAGTTCTTC	-	-	TRBV11-2	TRBJ2-1
CASSLGTRSPLHF	TGTGCCAGCAGCTTAGGAACGCGTTCACCCCTCCACTTT	-	-	TRBV7-2	TRBJ1-6
CASSLETPGGGGYTF	TGTGCCAGCAGCTTAGAGACGCCGGGAGGGGGTGGCTACACCTTC	-	-	TRBV7-9	TRBJ1-2
CASNGGVGTYNSPLHF	TGTGCCAGCAACGGAGGGGTCGGTACCTATAATTCACCCCTCCACTTT	-	-	TRBV28	TRBJ1-6
CASSSSSAYEQYF	TGCGCCAGCAGCTCCAGTTCGGCCTACGAGCAGTACTTC	-	-	TRBV4-1	TRBJ2-7
CASSPRGGNTIYF	TGTGCCAGCAGCCCCCGGGGTGGAAACACCATATATTTT	-	-	TRBV11-2	TRBJ1-3
CASDLNTEAFF	TGTGCCAGTGATCTGAACACTGAAGCTTTCTTT	-	once	TRBV2	TRBJ1-1
CASSVSHRDRGTGANVLTF	TGTGCCAGCAGCGTATCCCACCGGGACAGGGGAACCGGGGCCAACGTCCTGACTTTC	TRBD1	-	TRBV9	TRBJ2-6
CASRLGGRTGYGYTF	TGTGCCAGCCGTTTGGGGGGGAGGACTGGGTATGGCTACACCTTC	-	once	TRBV27	TRBJ1-2
CASSFRNRGGYTF	TGTGCCAGCAGCTTCCGAAACAGGGGTGGCTACACCTTC	TRBD1	few	TRBV7-9	TRBJ1-2
CASRSETQYF	TGTGCCAGCAGAAGTGAGACCCAGTACTTC	-	-	TRBV2	TRBJ2-5
CASSRAQLSYNEQFF	TGTGCCAGTAGTAGGGCACAGCTATCCTACAATGAGCAGTTCTTC	-	-	TRBV19	TRBJ2-1
CASSGVGGYTF	TGCGCCAGCAGTGGGGTGGGTGGCTACACCTTC	-	-	TRBV4-1	TRBJ1-2
CSVRTGESTDTQYF	TGCAGCGTCCGGACAGGGGAGAGCACAGATACGCAGTATTTT	TRBD1	-	TRBV29-1	TRBJ2-3
CASSLDGRGYTF	TGTGCCAGCAGCTTAGATGGTCGTGGCTACACCTTC	-	-	TRBV7-2	TRBJ1-2
CASSSNPGTTPSTDTQYF	TGTGCCAGCAGCTCGAATCCCGGGACAACACCTAGCACAGATACGCAGTATTTT	-	-	TRBV7-3	TRBJ2-3
CASSYRGRSYEQYF	TGTGCCAGCAGTTACCGCGGACGGTCCTACGAGCAGTACTTC	-	-	TRBV6-5	TRBJ2-7